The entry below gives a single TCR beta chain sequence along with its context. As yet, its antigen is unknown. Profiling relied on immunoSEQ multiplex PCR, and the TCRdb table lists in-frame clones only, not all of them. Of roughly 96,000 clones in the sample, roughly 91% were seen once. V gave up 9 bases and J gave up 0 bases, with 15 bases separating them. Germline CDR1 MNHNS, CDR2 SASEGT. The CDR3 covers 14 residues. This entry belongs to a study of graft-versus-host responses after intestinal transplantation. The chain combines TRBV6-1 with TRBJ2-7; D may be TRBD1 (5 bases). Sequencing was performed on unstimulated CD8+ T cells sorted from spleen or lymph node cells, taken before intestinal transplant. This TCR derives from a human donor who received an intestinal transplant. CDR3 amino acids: CARVKGPNSYEQYF. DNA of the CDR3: TGTGCCAGGGTAAAGGGGCCGAACTCCTACGAGCAGTACTTC.